These 9 T cell receptor beta chains share one sample of origin, sequenced in a study of CD8+ T cells in alopecia areata. As the sequencing template, cDNA was produced by extracting RNA and reverse transcribing it. Repertoires were generated with immunoSEQ multiplex PCR, while TCRdb's copy carries only in-frame clones and drops some. Here the sample spans fewer than 100,000 clones, more than 65% being singletons. Stated treatment: oral pan-JAK inhibitor, 5-10 mg twice daily. The sequencing here drew on CD8+ T cells sorted from blood, taken at approximately week 45, from a patient treated with tofacitinib. The source of these receptors is a human donor with alopecia areata.

This clone was observed a few times. The J gene is TRBJ2-1, the V gene TRBV28, with 8 bases lining up with TRBD2. CDR1 and CDR2 from the germline V gene are MDHEN and SYDVKM. This CDR3 comprises 13 residues. V shed 4 bases, J shed 9 bases, and the junction held 5 bases outside the gene matches. CDR3 in amino acids: CASSWAGGGEQFF. For the CDR3, the DNA is TGTGCCAGCAGTTGGGCGGGGGGCGGTGAGCAGTTCTTC.

The rearrangement uses TRBV7-9 and TRBJ1-1; D gene unclear. CDR1 and CDR2 (germline): SEHNR, FQNEAQ (reference sequence). Trimming shortened V by 1 base and J by 2 bases, and 8 bases separated the two germline ends. This CDR3 spans 14 amino acids. This CDR3 is CASSLGRANTEAFF. The CDR3 bases are TGTGCCAGCAGCTTAGGCCGGGCAAACACTGAAGCTTTCTTT. Variable domain in full (rest from reference TRBV7-9 and TRBJ1-1): DTGVSQNPRHKITKRGQNVTFRCDPISEHNRLYWYRQTLGQGPEFLTYFQNEAQLEKSRLLSDRFSAERPKGSFSTLEIQRTEQGDSAMYLCASSLGRANTEAFFGQGTRLTVV.

The genes are TRBV13 and TRBJ2-5; the D call may be TRBD1 or TRBD2 (5 bases each). Trimming shortened V by 5 bases and J by 3 bases, and 10 bases separated the two germline ends. The CDR3 contains 13 residues. Per germline, CDR1 PRHDT and CDR2 FYEKMQ (reference sequence). CDR3 nucleotide sequence: TGTGCCAGCAGCCCCATGGGGGAAGAGACCCAGTACTTC. The encoded protein is CASSPMGEETQYF.

DNA of the CDR3: TGTGCCTGGAGTGTAGGCGTAACTAACGCTGAAGCTTTCTTT. It yields the protein CAWSVGVTNAEAFF. The V and J genes are TRBV30 and TRBJ1-1; D unresolved. CDR3 length equals 14 residues. CDR1 is GTSNPN, CDR2 SVGIG, per germline (reference sequence). V was shortened by 0 bases and J by 6 bases, with 14 bases between the two germline ends.

The chain is built from TRBV30 and TRBJ1-1; D is undetermined. V was shortened by 2 bases and J by 7 bases, with 8 bases between the two germline ends. From germline, CDR1 is GTSNPN and CDR2 SVGIG (reference sequence). The CDR3 is 11 amino acids. CDR3 bases: TGTGCCTGGAGTATCAGTAGTGAAGCTTTCTTT. Translation: CAWSISSEAFF.

The rearrangement uses TRBV30 and TRBJ2-7, with 10 bases aligning to TRBD1. Germline-derived CDR1 and CDR2 are GTSNPN and SVGIG (reference sequence). The CDR3 has 12 residues. Germline trimming cut 3 bases from V and 6 bases from J; bases unmatched to any gene: 2. The CDR3 nucleotides are TGTGCCTGGAGGGGACAGGGGATCGAGCAGTACTTC. Protein sequence: CAWRGQGIEQYF.

The genes are TRBV2 and TRBJ1-5, with 7 bases aligning to TRBD1. In germline, CDR1 is SNHLY, CDR2 FYNNEI. The V gene end was trimmed by 2 bases and the J gene end by 0 bases; junction bases not matched to a gene: 7. CDR3 size: 17 residues. In DNA, the CDR3 is TGTGCCAGCAGTGAAAGAAGACAGGGTTATAGCAATCAGCCCCAGCATTTT. As protein: CASSERRQGYSNQPQHF.

The chain has TRBV4-1 and TRBJ2-7; 9 bases agree with TRBD2. The germline CDR1 and CDR2 sequences are MGHRA and YSYEKL. The V gene end was trimmed by 1 base and the J gene end by 7 bases; junction bases not matched to a gene: 5. This CDR3 region has 14 residues. CDR3: CASSQARGGAEQYF. Here the CDR3 DNA reads TGCGCCAGCAGCCAAGCCCGCGGGGGGGCGGAGCAGTACTTC.

This clone was observed a single time. This chain joins TRBV19 and TRBJ2-1, with 9 positions matching TRBD2. The CDR3 spans 15 residues. After removal of 2 bases from V and 10 bases from J, the junction contained 9 bases not matched to a gene. The V gene's germline CDR1 is LNHDA and CDR2 SQIVND (reference sequence). CDR3 residues: CASSISAGGPREQFF. Written as DNA, the CDR3 is TGTGCCAGTAGTATATCGGCGGGGGGGCCTCGGGAGCAGTTCTTC.